These 7 T cell receptor beta chains were sequenced from one sample in a study of shared clonotypes between healthy human individuals. Profiled with immunoSEQ multiplex PCR; TCRdb holds only in-frame clones, not every one. Of 950,000 to 1,300,000 clones listed, roughly 80% are singletons. What was sequenced was memory CD4+ T cells sorted from blood. Subset meaning: CD45RA-negative fraction. The source is a man between 18 and 35 years old in good health.

V and J are TRBV10-2 and TRBJ2-7; no reliable D call. The CDR3 spans 13 residues. Germline-derived CDR1 and CDR2 are WSHSY and SAAADI. The V end was cut by 6 bases, the J end by 0 bases, with 9 bases between. CDR3: CASRAEHSYEQYF. CDR3 nucleotides: TGCGCCAGCAGGGCGGAGCACTCCTACGAGCAGTACTTC.

The chain links TRBV27 to TRBJ1-5; D remains ambiguous. The V end was cut by 9 bases, the J end by 2 bases, with 8 bases between. This CDR3 region has 12 residues. Per germline, CDR1 MNHEY and CDR2 SMNVEV (reference sequence). The CDR3 region has the DNA TGTGCCAGTAATACAGGCAATCAGCCCCAGCATTTT. Protein product: CASNTGNQPQHF.

This chain joins TRBV27 and TRBJ1-2; 7 nucleotides align to TRBD1. This CDR3 region has 14 residues. Trimming cost V 6 bases and J 8 bases; bases outside gene matches: 12. Germline CDR1 reads MNHEY; CDR2 reads SMNVEV (reference sequence). The CDR3 DNA is TGTGCCAGCAGGCAAAAACAGGGGTGGGGCGGCTACACCTTC. Its protein is CASRQKQGWGGYTF.

With respect to this clone: This may arise from a read error, as a much more abundant clone is one base away. The chain couples TRBV7-9 to TRBJ2-7; TRBD1 agrees at 7 bases. Germline V gene sequence: CDR1 SEHNR, CDR2 FQNEAQ (reference sequence). The length of the CDR3 is 14 residues. V was pared by 3 bases and J by 0 bases, with 2 bases of the junction left unmatched. The CDR3 DNA reads TGTGCCAGCAGCTTGACAGGGAGCTCCTACGAGCAGTACTTC. Amino acid sequence: CASSLTGSSYEQYF.

The V and J genes are TRBV9 and TRBJ2-1; no clear D gene. The germline gives CDR1 SGDLS, CDR2 YYNGEE. CDR3 length: 16 residues. Deletions cut 0 bases from V and 0 bases from J, with 10 bases between. This CDR3 reads CASSVAWGSSYNEQFF. CDR3 DNA sequence: TGTGCCAGCAGCGTAGCTTGGGGAAGCTCCTACAATGAGCAGTTCTTC.

The rearrangement uses TRBV4-1 and TRBJ2-4; tentative D call: TRBD2 (5 bases). Germline V CDR1 and CDR2: MGHRA, YSYEKL. The germline V and J ends were trimmed by 3 bases and 6 bases, with 15 bases remaining between them. There are 15 residues in the CDR3. DNA for the CDR3: TGCGCCAGCAGCCAGGGTCTAGTAGGAGGAAACATTCAGTACTTC. Its protein is CASSQGLVGGNIQYF.

This clone appeared once. This chain joins TRBV5-1 and TRBJ2-2, with 10 bases identical to TRBD2. Trimming cost V 5 bases and J 6 bases; bases outside gene matches: 10. The CDR3 totals 16 residues. Per germline, CDR1 SGHRS and CDR2 YFSETQ. In DNA form, the CDR3 reads TGCGCCAGCAGGAGTACTAGCGGGGCGGGTCCCGGGGAGCTGTTTTTT. It encodes CASRSTSGAGPGELFF.